These 17 T cell receptor beta chains were all obtained from the same sample, sequenced in a study of sequential checkpoint blockade in melanoma. Stated treatment: randomized to nivolumab then ipilimumab (arm A) or the reverse (arm B). Only in-frame clones appear in the TCRdb table, and some are missing; sequencing was by immunoSEQ multiplex PCR. The sample comprises about 32,000 clones, approximately 81% of which are singletons, and 15% to 20% rests with the top ten. Material: CD8+ T cells sorted from blood (inferred from file names), obtained from a patient given nivolumab and ipilimumab in sequence. Receptor source: a human donor with melanoma.

The J gene is TRBJ2-7, the V gene TRBV28, with 7 bases matching TRBD1. The CDR3 length is 16 residues. V shed 5 bases, J shed 3 bases, and the junction held 13 bases outside the gene matches. Per germline, CDR1 MDHEN and CDR2 SYDVKM. The CDR3 sequence: CASSGSPLTGFYEQYF. CDR3 coding DNA: TGTGCCAGCAGTGGATCCCCCCTGACAGGGTTCTACGAGCAGTACTTC.

The rearrangement uses TRBV6-6 and TRBJ2-7; 8 nucleotides align to TRBD1. The CDR3 covers 14 residues. Germline V gene data show CDR1 as MNHNY and CDR2 as SVGAGI (reference sequence). The V gene end was trimmed by 5 bases and the J gene end by 4 bases; junction bases not matched to a gene: 7. CDR3 sequence reads: CASSQTGGRYEQYF. The CDR3 nucleotides are TGTGCCAGCAGTCAAACAGGGGGAAGGTACGAGCAGTACTTC.

V usage is TRBV4-1 and J usage is TRBJ2-2; TRBD2 might be the D (5 bases). The germline V gene encodes CDR1 MGHRA and CDR2 YSYEKL. This CDR3 spans 17 amino acids. The V and J ends lost 3 bases and 4 bases respectively, with 18 bases between them. The CDR3 loop is CASSHTRRGRGTGELFF. CDR3 nucleotide sequence: TGCGCCAGCAGCCATACAAGACGGGGTCGTGGCACCGGGGAGCTGTTTTTT.

The chain joins TRBV4-2 to TRBJ2-6; the D is unclear. Per germline, CDR1 LGHNA and CDR2 YNFKEQ. The CDR3 is 13 amino acids. Trimming removed 1 base from V and 8 bases from J, with 6 bases in between. CDR3 DNA: TGTGCCAGCAGCCAAGGGAGCTCCAACGTCCTGACTTTC. Its translation: CASSQGSSNVLTF.

CDR3 sequence (DNA): TGTGCCAGCAGTTTTCTGGGGGGAATACGTGGCTACACCTTC. Encoded protein: CASSFLGGIRGYTF. The genes are TRBV6-5 and TRBJ1-2; D is perhaps TRBD1 (5 bases). V gave up 4 bases and J gave up 7 bases, with 16 bases separating them. CDR3 length: 14 amino acids. The germline V gene encodes CDR1 MNHEY and CDR2 SVGAGI.

The chain uses TRBV7-9 and TRBJ2-5, with TRBD2 identical over 9 bases. Trimming took 2 bases from V and 4 from J; bases not matched to a gene: 8. Germline V gene lookup returns CDR1 SEHNR and CDR2 FQNEAQ (reference sequence). The CDR3 spans 16 residues. CDR3 region: CASSLFSGSNGETQYF. For the CDR3, the DNA is TGTGCCAGCAGCTTATTTAGCGGGAGCAACGGAGAGACCCAGTACTTC.

The chain recombines TRBV6-1 with TRBJ2-7; TRBD1 agrees at 9 bases. The junction had 3 bases not matched to a gene; V was cut back by 5 bases and J by 4 bases. The CDR3 extends over 13 amino acids. Looked up from germline, CDR1 is MNHNS and CDR2 is SASEGT. The CDR3 spells CASSWGQGYEQYF. The CDR3 bases are TGTGCCAGCAGTTGGGGACAGGGATACGAGCAGTACTTC.

The chain combines TRBV14 with TRBJ2-3; possible D gene TRBD1, 5 bases. Deletions cut 2 bases from V and 1 base from J, with 10 bases between. The CDR3 is 15 amino acids. The germline V gene encodes CDR1 SGHDN and CDR2 FVKESK. CDR3 sequence (DNA): TGTGCCAGCAGCCAACCTAAGGGGCGCACAGATACGCAGTATTTT. This sequence encodes CASSQPKGRTDTQYF.

The V call is TRBV7-6, the J call TRBJ1-5; D is possibly TRBD1 (5 bases). The CDR3 runs to 14 residues. The V gene lost 5 bases and the J gene lost 1 base, with 9 bases spanning the gap. Germline loops: CDR1 SGHVS, CDR2 FNYEAQ. The CDR3 loop is CASSPDRSNQPQHF. The CDR3 DNA follows: TGTGCCAGCAGCCCTGACAGAAGCAATCAGCCCCAGCATTTT.

The chain is built from TRBV9 and TRBJ2-7; the match to TRBD2 covers 7 bases. The V gene's germline CDR1 is SGDLS and CDR2 YYNGEE. This CDR3 has 18 residues. Germline trimming cut 4 bases from V and 6 bases from J; bases unmatched to any gene: 22. The CDR3 loop reads CASSPDYLGGGRTTEQYF. CDR3 bases: TGTGCCAGCAGCCCAGACTACCTTGGGGGGGGGAGAACTACCGAGCAGTACTTC.

This chain joins TRBV7-9 and TRBJ2-7; TRBD1 aligns across 10 bases. V trimming: 7 bases; J trimming: 6 bases; junction bases outside the gene matches: 9. Germline CDR1 SEHNR, CDR2 FQNEAQ (reference sequence). The length of the CDR3 is 14 residues. The CDR3 DNA sequence: TGTGCCAGCAACCCTTGGGACAGGGGACGCGAGCAGTACTTC. Translated: CASNPWDRGREQYF.

The J gene is TRBJ2-1, the V gene TRBV5-1; 8 bases are a match to TRBD2. The V and J ends lost 0 bases and 7 bases, in that order; junction bases with no gene match: 9. The CDR3 is made up of 16 amino acids. Per the germline V gene, CDR1 is SGHRS and CDR2 is YFSETQ. CDR3 DNA sequence: TGCGCCAGCAGCTTGGCCGGCTCAGCGGGAGTTAATGAGCAGTTCTTC. It is translated as CASSLAGSAGVNEQFF.

V usage is TRBV5-1 and J usage is TRBJ1-1, with D possibly matching TRBD1 (6 bases). The germline V and J ends were trimmed by 6 bases and 1 base, with 10 bases remaining between them. In germline, CDR1 is SGHRS, CDR2 YFSETQ. The CDR3 has 13 amino acids. CDR3 in amino acids: CASNPQGNTEAFF. DNA of the CDR3: TGCGCCAGCAACCCACAGGGGAACACTGAAGCTTTCTTT. Full variable domain (outside the CDR3, taken from reference TRBV5-1 and TRBJ1-1): KAGVTQTPRYLIKTRGQQVTLSCSPISGHRSVSWYQQTPGQGLQFLFEYFSETQRNKGNFPGRFSGRQFSNSRSEMNVSTLELGDSALYLCASNPQGNTEAFFGQGTRLTVV.

The chain couples TRBV4-1 to TRBJ2-3; D is perhaps TRBD2 (6 bases). CDR3 size: 15 residues. V lost 1 base and J 3 bases, leaving 11 bases between the germline ends. Germline CDR1 MGHRA, CDR2 YSYEKL. CDR3 coding DNA: TGCGCCAGCAGCCAAGTAGCGGCGGTGACAGATACGCAGTATTTT. Amino acids: CASSQVAAVTDTQYF.

This clone was counted once. CDR3 loop: CASSFRLPIGTSGKGEQFF. DNA for the CDR3: TGTGCCAGCAGCTTCAGGCTACCAATCGGGACTAGCGGGAAGGGGGAGCAGTTCTTC. This chain links TRBV5-8 with TRBJ2-1; 13 bases align to TRBD2. CDR1 and CDR2 (germline): SGHTS, YDEGEE. CDR3 length: 19 amino acids. Losses at the gene ends were 2 bases for V and 10 bases for J; bases not matched to a gene: 18.

This chain connects TRBV4-1 to TRBJ1-1; 7 bases line up with TRBD1. CDR1 is MGHRA and CDR2 is YSYEKL in the germline V gene. The V segment lost 1 base and the J segment 6 bases; nucleotides outside the gene matches: 8. CDR3 length equals 15 residues. CDR3 DNA sequence: TGCGCCAGCAGCCAAGGACCCGACAGGGTCGCTGAAGCTTTCTTT. Encoded protein: CASSQGPDRVAEAFF.

The CDR3 coding sequence is TGCGCCAGCAGCTTCACCGGGGGATACAATGAGCAGTTCTTC. Protein: CASSFTGGYNEQFF. This chain connects TRBV5-1 to TRBJ2-1; TRBD2 might be the D (6 bases). The CDR3 has 14 residues. V lost 2 bases and J 4 bases, leaving 10 bases between the germline ends. Germline V gives CDR1 SGHRS, CDR2 YFSETQ. Together with reference TRBV5-1 and TRBJ2-1, the CDR3 gives the full variable domain: KAGVTQTPRYLIKTRGQQVTLSCSPISGHRSVSWYQQTPGQGLQFLFEYFSETQRNKGNFPGRFSGRQFSNSRSEMNVSTLELGDSALYLCASSFTGGYNEQFFGPGTRLTVL.